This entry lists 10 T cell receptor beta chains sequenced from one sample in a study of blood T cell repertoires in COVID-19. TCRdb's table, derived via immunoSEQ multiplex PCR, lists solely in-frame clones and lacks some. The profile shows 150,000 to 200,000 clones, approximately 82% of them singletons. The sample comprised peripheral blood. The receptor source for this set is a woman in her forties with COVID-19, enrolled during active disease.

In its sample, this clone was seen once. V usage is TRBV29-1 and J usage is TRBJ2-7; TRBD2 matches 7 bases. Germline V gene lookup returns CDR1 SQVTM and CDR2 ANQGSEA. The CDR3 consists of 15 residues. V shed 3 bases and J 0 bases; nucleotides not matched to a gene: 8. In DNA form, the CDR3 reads TGCAGCGTTGATCGCCTAGCGGAGAACTCCTACGAGCAGTACTTC. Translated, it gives CSVDRLAENSYEQYF.

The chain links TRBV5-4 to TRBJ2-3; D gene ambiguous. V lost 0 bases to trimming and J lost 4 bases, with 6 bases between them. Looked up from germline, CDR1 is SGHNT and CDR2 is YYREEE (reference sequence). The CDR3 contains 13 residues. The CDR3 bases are TGTGCCAGCAGCTTGGCCTTCGCAGATACGCAGTATTTT. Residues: CASSLAFADTQYF.

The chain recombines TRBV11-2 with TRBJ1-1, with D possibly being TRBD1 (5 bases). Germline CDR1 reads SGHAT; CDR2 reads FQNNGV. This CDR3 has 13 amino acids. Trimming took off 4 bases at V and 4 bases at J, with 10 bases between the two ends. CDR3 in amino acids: CASSSGRGTEAFF. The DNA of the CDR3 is TGTGCCAGCAGCTCTGGGAGGGGCACTGAAGCTTTCTTT.

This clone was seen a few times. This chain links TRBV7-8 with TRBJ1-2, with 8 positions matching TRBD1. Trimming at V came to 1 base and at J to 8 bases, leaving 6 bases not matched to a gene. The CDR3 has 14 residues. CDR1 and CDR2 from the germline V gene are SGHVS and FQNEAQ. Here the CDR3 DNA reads TGTGCCAGCAGCTTAGTGCAGGGGGCGCGAGGCTACACCTTC. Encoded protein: CASSLVQGARGYTF.

The DNA of the CDR3 is TGTGCCAGCAGCTTGGGAACACATGGAAACACCATATATTTT. It is translated as CASSLGTHGNTIYF. The chain employs TRBV5-5 and TRBJ1-3; D is unclear. With 0 bases removed from V and 3 bases from J, the gap between germline ends came to 7 bases. The germline V gene encodes CDR1 SGHKS and CDR2 YYEKEE (reference sequence). The CDR3 length is 14 residues. The whole variable domain, remainder taken from reference TRBV5-5 and TRBJ1-3, is DAGVTQSPTHLIKTRGQQVTLRCSPISGHKSVSWYQQVLGQGPQFIFQYYEKEERGRGNFPDRFSARQFPNYSSELNVNALLLGDSALYLCASSLGTHGNTIYFGEGSWLTVV.

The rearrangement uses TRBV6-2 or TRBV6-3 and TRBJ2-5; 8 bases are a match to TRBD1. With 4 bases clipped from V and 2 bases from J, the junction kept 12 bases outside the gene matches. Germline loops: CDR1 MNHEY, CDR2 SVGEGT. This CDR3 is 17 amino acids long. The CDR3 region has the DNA TGTGCCAGCAGTTTTGCCAGGACAGGGCTATTACAAGAGACCCAGTACTTC. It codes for CASSFARTGLLQETQYF.

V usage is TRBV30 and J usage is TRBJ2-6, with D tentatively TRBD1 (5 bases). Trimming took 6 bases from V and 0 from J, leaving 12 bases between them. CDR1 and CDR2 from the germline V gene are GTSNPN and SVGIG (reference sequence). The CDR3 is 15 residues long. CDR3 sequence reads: CACRGRISGANVLTF. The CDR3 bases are TGTGCCTGTAGGGGCAGAATCTCTGGGGCCAACGTCCTGACTTTC.

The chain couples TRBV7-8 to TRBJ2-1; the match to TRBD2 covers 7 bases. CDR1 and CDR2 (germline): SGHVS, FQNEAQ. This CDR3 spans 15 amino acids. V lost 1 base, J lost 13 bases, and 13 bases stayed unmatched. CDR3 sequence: CASSLGAGAGGIQFF. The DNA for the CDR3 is TGTGCCAGCAGCTTAGGGGCGGGAGCTGGCGGGATTCAGTTCTTC. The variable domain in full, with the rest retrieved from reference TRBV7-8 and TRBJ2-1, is GAGVSQSPRYKVAKRGQDVALRCDPISGHVSLFWYQQALGQGPEFLTYFQNEAQLDKSGLPSDRFFAERPEGSVSTLKIQRTQQEDSAVYLCASSLGAGAGGIQFFGPGTRLTVL.

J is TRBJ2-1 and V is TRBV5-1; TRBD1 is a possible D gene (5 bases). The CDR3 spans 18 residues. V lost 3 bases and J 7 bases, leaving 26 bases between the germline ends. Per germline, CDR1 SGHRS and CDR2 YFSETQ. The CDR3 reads CASSWGPTRQNFSNEQFF. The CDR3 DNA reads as TGCGCCAGCAGCTGGGGCCCGACAAGGCAAAATTTTTCTAATGAGCAGTTCTTC.

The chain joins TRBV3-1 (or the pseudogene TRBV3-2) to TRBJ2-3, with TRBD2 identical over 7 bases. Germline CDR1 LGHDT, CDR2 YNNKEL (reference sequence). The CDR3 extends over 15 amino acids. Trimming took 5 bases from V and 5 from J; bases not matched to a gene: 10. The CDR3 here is CASSAGGGGGDTQYF. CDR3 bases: TGTGCCAGCAGCGCCGGCGGGGGTGGGGGAGATACGCAGTATTTT.